This entry lists 17 T cell receptor beta chains sequenced from one sample in a study of blood T cells in healthy people across ages. The authors ran a second PCR of about 6 to 11 cycles using a sample-barcoded 5' primer and a J-beta primer mix. One entry per CDR3 protein results from TCRdb running MiXCR on the 5' RACE reads. This table has roughly 680,000 distinct CDR3 sequences, 52% appearing once. Sequencing was performed on blood. These receptors were taken from a woman aged 80 or over in good health.

This clonotype was observed a few times. V is TRBV6-1 and J is TRBJ2-5, with D perhaps TRBD2 (6 bases). The CDR3 has 13 amino acids. Germline CDR1 reads MNHNS; CDR2 reads SASEGT. V lost 4 bases and J lost 5, with 11 bases in between. CDR3 sequence: CASSGGLAETQYF. The CDR3 DNA sequence: TGTGCCAGCAGTGGGGGACTGGCGGAGACCCAGTACTTC.

This clonotype came up a few times. The V and J genes are TRBV5-1 and TRBJ2-5; TRBD1 matches 7 bases. The germline V gene encodes CDR1 SGHRS and CDR2 YFSETQ. The CDR3 consists of 13 residues. With V trimmed by 4 bases and J by 5 bases, 5 bases remained unmatched. CDR3 sequence reads: CASSVLGQETQYF. CDR3 nucleotide sequence: TGCGCCAGCAGCGTTTTGGGACAGGAGACCCAGTACTTC.

The chain employs TRBV29-1 and TRBJ2-3; D is possibly TRBD1 or TRBD2 (6 bases each). The ends were cut back, 4 bases at V and 1 base at J, with 21 bases in the middle. Germline V CDR1 and CDR2: SQVTM, ANQGSEA. This CDR3 is built from 17 residues. The DNA for the CDR3 is TGCAGCGTTGGGAGACTCGGGGGCCTCGGGGGCACAGATACGCAGTATTTT. The encoded protein is CSVGRLGGLGGTDTQYF.

The V call is TRBV20-1, the J call TRBJ2-1; unclear D gene. Trimming took off 0 bases at V and 8 bases at J, with 17 bases between the two ends. The CDR3 is made up of 15 amino acids. CDR1 and CDR2 from the germline V gene are DFQATT and SNEGSKA (reference sequence). The DNA for the CDR3 is TGCAGTGCTAGAGATCCGCTAGTTGGGTTCGATGAGCAGTTCTTC. It specifies CSARDPLVGFDEQFF.

This rearrangement joins TRBV4-1 to TRBJ2-1; 10 positions agree with TRBD1. Germline loops: CDR1 MGHRA, CDR2 YSYEKL. J gave up 8 bases and V 4 bases, and 8 bases lay outside the gene matches. The CDR3 spans 15 residues. CDR3 region: CASSRSGQGTDEQFF. The CDR3 DNA is TGCGCCAGCAGCCGCTCGGGACAGGGGACCGATGAGCAGTTCTTC.

This clonotype was observed once. This rearrangement joins TRBV11-2 to TRBJ2-1; D call uncertain. Per the germline V gene, CDR1 is SGHAT and CDR2 is FQNNGV. V shed 1 base and J shed 4 bases, with 8 bases lying between them. CDR3 length: 14 residues. DNA for the CDR3: TGTGCCAGCAGCTTAGCGCCAAAGTACAATGAGCAGTTCTTC. Amino acids: CASSLAPKYNEQFF. Combining the CDR3 with reference TRBV11-2 and TRBJ2-1 gives the whole variable domain EAGVAQSPRYKIIEKRQSVAFWCNPISGHATLYWYQQILGQGPKLLIQFQNNGVVDDSQLPKDRFSAERLKGVDSTLKIQPAKLEDSAVYLCASSLAPKYNEQFFGPGTRLTVL.

This clonotype was observed a few times. The chain links TRBV7-2 to TRBJ2-3, with a weak D call TRBD1 (6 bases). Between the trimmed V and J ends, which lost 5 bases and 0 bases, there was a span of 12 bases. In germline, CDR1 is SGHTA, CDR2 FQGNSA. The CDR3 has 15 residues. CDR3 sequence: CASSPDRSSTDTQYF. CDR3 nucleotide sequence: TGTGCCAGCAGCCCAGACAGGTCTAGCACAGATACGCAGTATTTT.

The chain combines TRBV7-3 with TRBJ2-2, with D unresolved. Germline-derived CDR1 and CDR2 are SGHTA and FQGTGA. This CDR3 region has 14 residues. Trimming cost V 5 bases and J 2 bases, with 9 bases left between them. CDR3: CASSRQENTGELFF. In nucleotides, the CDR3 is TGTGCCAGCAGCCGTCAAGAAAACACCGGGGAGCTGTTTTTT. Full variable domain (outside the CDR3, taken from reference TRBV7-3 and TRBJ2-2): GAGVSQTPSNKVTEKGKYVELRCDPISGHTALYWYRQSLGQGPEFLIYFQGTGAADDSGLPNDRFFAVRPEGSVSTLKIQRTERGDSAVYLCASSRQENTGELFFGEGSRLTVL.

This clonotype has a count of ten or more. The chain joins TRBV29-1 to TRBJ2-1; D is undetermined. The CDR3 sequence is 13 residues long. The germline V gene has CDR1 SQVTM and CDR2 ANQGSEA. Trimming removed 7 bases at V and 0 bases at J, with 10 bases between. In DNA form, the CDR3 reads TGCAGCGCAGTTAGAGGCTCCTACAATGAGCAGTTCTTC. Protein sequence: CSAVRGSYNEQFF.

This clonotype came up many times. A much more abundant neighbour one base away suggests this may be a read error. The gene calls are TRBV6-6 and TRBJ2-7; D unclear. V shed 2 bases and J shed 7 bases, with 6 bases lying between them. The germline V gene encodes CDR1 MNHNY and CDR2 SVGAGI (reference sequence). This CDR3 comprises 11 residues. The CDR3 sequence: CASSYNDEQYF. The CDR3 DNA reads as TGTGCCAGCAGTTACAACGATGAGCAGTACTTC.

In regard to this clonotype: This may be a read error, as it is one base from a much larger clone. The V call is TRBV15, the J call TRBJ2-1; either TRBD1 or TRBD2 may supply D (5 bases each). The CDR3 is made up of 16 amino acids. V lost 0 bases, J lost 7 bases, and 16 bases lay in between. CDR1 LNHNV and CDR2 YYDKDF come from the germline V gene (reference sequence). This CDR3 is CATSRDPGTVYNEQFF. CDR3 sequence (DNA): TGTGCCACCAGCAGAGATCCAGGGACGGTCTATAATGAGCAGTTCTTC. Variable domain in full (rest from reference TRBV15 and TRBJ2-1): DAMVIQNPRYQVTQFGKPVTLSCSQTLNHNVMYWYQQKSSQAPKLLFHYYDKDFNNEADTPDNFQSRRPNTSFCFLDIRSPGLGDTAMYLCATSRDPGTVYNEQFFGPGTRLTVL.

This clonotype was observed once. V gene TRBV6-4 combines with J gene TRBJ1-2, with 9 bases lining up with TRBD1. The CDR3 runs to 13 residues. V dropped 6 bases and J dropped 4; count of bases not matched to a gene: 3. The germline CDR1 and CDR2 sequences are MRHNA and SNTAGT. The CDR3: CASRETGGYGYTF. The CDR3 bases are TGTGCCAGCAGGGAGACAGGGGGCTATGGCTACACCTTC.

This clonotype was picked up a small number of times. This sequence joins TRBV4-1 and TRBJ2-5; TRBD2 matches 8 bases. The better agreement between TRBJ2-7 and the DNA end casts doubt on the J call. The length of the CDR3 is 17 residues. CDR1 and CDR2 from the germline V gene are MGHRA and YSYEKL. The CDR3 protein is CASSQDRFGAGVSEQYF. CDR3 DNA: TGCGCCAGCAGCCAAGACAGGTTCGGAGCGGGAGTTTCCGAGCAGTACTTC.

V is TRBV25-1 and J is TRBJ2-2; D unclear. Trimming took off 5 bases at V and 0 bases at J, with 13 bases between the two ends. This CDR3 has 16 amino acids. Germline V CDR1 and CDR2: MGHDK, SYGVNS. The CDR3 sequence: CASSLRASANTGELFF. Written as DNA, the CDR3 is TGTGCCAGCAGTCTTAGGGCCTCAGCGAACACCGGGGAGCTGTTTTTT.

Many counts were recorded for this clonotype. The rearrangement uses TRBV29-1 and TRBJ2-7; 7 bases match TRBD1. CDR3 length equals 13 residues. With V trimmed by 3 bases and J by 2 bases, 4 bases remained unmatched. Germline values: CDR1 SQVTM, CDR2 ANQGSEA. The CDR3 DNA sequence: TGCAGCGTTGATTGTGGGACAGCCTACGAGCAGTACTTC. This gives the protein CSVDCGTAYEQYF.

The J gene is TRBJ2-7, the V gene TRBV28; TRBD1 matches at 10 bases. V dropped 10 bases and J dropped 5; count of bases not matched to a gene: 8. The germline gives CDR1 MDHEN, CDR2 SYDVKM. The CDR3 has 13 residues. The CDR3 coding sequence is TGTGCCACTGCCGGGACAGGGGACCACGAGCAGTACTTC. This encodes CATAGTGDHEQYF.

This chain links TRBV12-3 or TRBV12-4 with TRBJ2-7; a weak D match, TRBD1 (6 bases). The closer fit of TRBJ2-5 to the DNA end suggests the J call may be wrong. This CDR3 spans 14 amino acids. In DNA, the CDR3 is TGTGCCAGCAGTTTCAAACAGGGTGGAGAGACCCAGTACTTC. Translated, it gives CASSFKQGGETQYF.